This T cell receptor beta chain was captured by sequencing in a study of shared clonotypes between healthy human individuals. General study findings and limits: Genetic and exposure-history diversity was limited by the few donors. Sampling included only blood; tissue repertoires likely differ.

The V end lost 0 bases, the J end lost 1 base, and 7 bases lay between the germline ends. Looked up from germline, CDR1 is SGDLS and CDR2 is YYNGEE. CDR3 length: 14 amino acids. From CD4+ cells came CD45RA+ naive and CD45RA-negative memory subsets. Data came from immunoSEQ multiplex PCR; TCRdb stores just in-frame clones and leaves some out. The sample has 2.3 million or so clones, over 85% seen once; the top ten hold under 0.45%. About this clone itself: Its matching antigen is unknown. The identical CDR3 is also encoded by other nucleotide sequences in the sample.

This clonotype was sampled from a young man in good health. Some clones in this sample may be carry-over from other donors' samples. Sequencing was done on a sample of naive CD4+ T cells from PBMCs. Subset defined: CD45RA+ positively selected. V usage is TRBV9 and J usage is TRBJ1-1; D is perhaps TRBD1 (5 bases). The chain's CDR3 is CASSVGRGNTEAFF. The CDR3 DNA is TGTGCCAGCAGCGTAGGAAGGGGGAACACTGAAGCTTTCTTT.